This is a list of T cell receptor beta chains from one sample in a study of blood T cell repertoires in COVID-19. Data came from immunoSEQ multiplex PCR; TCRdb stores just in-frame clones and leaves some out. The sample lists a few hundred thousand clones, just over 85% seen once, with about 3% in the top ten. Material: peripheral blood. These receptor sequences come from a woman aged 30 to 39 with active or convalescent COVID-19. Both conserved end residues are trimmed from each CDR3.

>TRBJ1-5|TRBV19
ASSIWGQGTLQPQH
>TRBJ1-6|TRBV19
ASSIPGDSPLH
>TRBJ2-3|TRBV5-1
ASSLGPGSGDTDTQY
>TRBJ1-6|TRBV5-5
ASSLQLSSYNSPLH
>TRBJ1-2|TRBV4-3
ASSQTLGQGGHYGYT
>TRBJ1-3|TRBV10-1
ASSDAGAGNTIY
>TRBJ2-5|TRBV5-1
ASSWSGGETQY
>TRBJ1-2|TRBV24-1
ATSDEEGYT
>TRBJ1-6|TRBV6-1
ASLPSSYNSPLH
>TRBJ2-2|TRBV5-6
ASSGRRSGRANTGELF
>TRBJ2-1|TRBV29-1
SVPHSGGTYNEQF
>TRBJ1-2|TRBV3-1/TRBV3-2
ASSPTAGGYGYT
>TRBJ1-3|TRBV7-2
ASSFRRSLPGSGNTIY
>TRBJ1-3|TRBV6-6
ASSYGRGPGNTIY
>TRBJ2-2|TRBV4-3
ASSQDLAGGNTGELF
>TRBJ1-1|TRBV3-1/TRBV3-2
ASSLGTGEAF
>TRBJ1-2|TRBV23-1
ASSQFQGNYGYT
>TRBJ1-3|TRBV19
ASTSGSSGNTIY
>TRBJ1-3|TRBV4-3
ASSQTVGNTIY
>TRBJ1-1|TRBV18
ASSPPGRENTEAF
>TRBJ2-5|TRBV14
ASSQDLSGGQETQY
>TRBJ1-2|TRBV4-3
ASSQETGTYYGYT
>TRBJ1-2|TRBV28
ASSRSLTGYT
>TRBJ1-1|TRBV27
ASSVKRNTEAF
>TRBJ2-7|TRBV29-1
SVEDRGLSYEQY
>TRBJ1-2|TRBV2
ASTLDAAGKGYT
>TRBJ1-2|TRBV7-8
ASSLARRGLSYGYT
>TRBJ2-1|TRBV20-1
SASVGSEQF
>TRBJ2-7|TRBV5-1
ASSLGLAKYEQY
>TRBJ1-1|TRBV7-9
ASSSQENTEAF
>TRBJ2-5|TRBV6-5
ASGRAGAGQETQY
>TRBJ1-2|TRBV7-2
ASSPLRGRGQGGYT
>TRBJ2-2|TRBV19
ASSIVGSGGPGELF
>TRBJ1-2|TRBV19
ASMKGDNYGYT
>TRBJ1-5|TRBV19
ASSPEIGAGVDQPQH
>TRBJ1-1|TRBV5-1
ASSLRQGAGTEAF
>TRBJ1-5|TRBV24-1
ATSETGLGNQPQH
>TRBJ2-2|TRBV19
ASRGTGGTGELF
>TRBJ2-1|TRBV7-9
ASSFKPSGEQF
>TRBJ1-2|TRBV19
ASSPYGGGINYGYT
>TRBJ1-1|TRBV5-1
ASSPAGGGRSMNTEAF
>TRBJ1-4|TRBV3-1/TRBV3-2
ASSPRWDRGNEKLF
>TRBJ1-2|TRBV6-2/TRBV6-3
ASSIPSGELNYGYT
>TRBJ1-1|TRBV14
ASSQYGRGLAEAF
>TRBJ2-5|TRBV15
ATSTRDRGKETQY
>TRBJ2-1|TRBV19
ASSGSGQVSREQF